These 14 T cell receptor beta chains were sequenced from one sample in a study of blood T cell repertoires in COVID-19. Clones were sequenced by immunoSEQ multiplex PCR, and TCRdb holds only the in-frame ones, with some missing. The sample includes some 400,000 clones, around 90% seen only once; the top ten take 5% to 8.5%. What was sequenced was peripheral blood. Every receptor here comes from a man between 18 and 29 years old with active or convalescent COVID-19.

The chain carries TRBV9 and TRBJ2-5, with D tentatively TRBD2 (5 bases). Per the germline V gene, CDR1 is SGDLS and CDR2 is YYNGEE. V lost 5 bases to trimming and J lost 4 bases, with 12 bases between them. The CDR3 sequence is 13 residues long. This CDR3 is CASRPAGGETQYF. The CDR3 nucleotides read TGTGCCAGCAGGCCCGCGGGTGGAGAGACCCAGTACTTC. The variable domain in full, with the rest retrieved from reference TRBV9 and TRBJ2-5, is DSGVTQTPKHLITATGQRVTLRCSPRSGDLSVYWYQQSLDQGLQFLIQYYNGEERAKGNILERFSAQQFPDLHSELNLSSLELGDSALYFCASRPAGGETQYFGPGTRLLVL.

A single count supports this clone. This chain joins TRBV12-3 or TRBV12-4 and TRBJ2-5, with TRBD2 matching 7 bases. V lost 5 bases and J lost 5; bases outside the gene matches: 5. The CDR3 is made up of 13 amino acids. DNA of the CDR3: TGTGCCAGCAGTCTCACTAGCGTGGAGACCCAGTACTTC. This gives the protein CASSLTSVETQYF.

The chain combines TRBV7-2 with TRBJ2-1; 11 bases align to TRBD2. The CDR3 length is 16 residues. The junction had 4 bases not matched to a gene; V was cut back by 0 bases and J by 6 bases. CDR1 SGHTA and CDR2 FQGNSA come from the germline V gene. The CDR3 loop reads CASSLAGTSGSNEQFF. Written as DNA, the CDR3 is TGTGCCAGCAGCTTAGCCGGGACTAGCGGCAGCAATGAGCAGTTCTTC.

This clone has a single count. The chain employs TRBV4-3 and TRBJ1-1; no clear D. The CDR3 is 14 amino acids. Germline V gene sequence: CDR1 LGHNA, CDR2 YSLEER. Deletions cut 4 bases from V and 4 bases from J, with 13 bases between. The CDR3 loop reads CASSPGVWGTEAFF. In DNA, the CDR3 is TGCGCCAGCAGCCCCGGGGTCTGGGGCACTGAAGCTTTCTTT.

The chain couples TRBV27 to TRBJ2-7, with D maybe TRBD1 (5 bases). V was clipped by 2 bases and J by 8 bases, with 13 bases between them. CDR3 length equals 13 residues. Germline V gene sequence: CDR1 MNHEY, CDR2 SMNVEV (reference sequence). In nucleotides, the CDR3 is TGTGCCAGCAGTTTAGCAGGGAAGAGCCAGCAGTACTTC. This codes for CASSLAGKSQQYF.

This chain uses TRBV5-6 with TRBJ2-1; 7 bases are shared with TRBD2. V lost 0 bases to trimming and J lost 6 bases; unmatched junction nucleotides: 9. The CDR3 loop spans 16 amino acids. From germline, CDR1 is SGHDT and CDR2 YYEEEE. The CDR3 loop reads CASSLGPSGRGNEQFF. The DNA of the CDR3 is TGTGCCAGCAGCTTGGGTCCTAGCGGTCGGGGCAATGAGCAGTTCTTC. Full variable domain (remainder filled in from reference TRBV5-6 and TRBJ2-1): DAGVTQSPTHLIKTRGQQVTLRCSPKSGHDTVSWYQQALGQGPQFIFQYYEEEERQRGNFPDRFSGHQFPNYSSELNVNALLLGDSALYLCASSLGPSGRGNEQFFGPGTRLTVL.

As regards this clone: This may arise from a read error, as a much more abundant clone is one base away. Other nucleotide sequences in the sample specify the same CDR3. CDR3 protein: CASRNRGQPQHF. Here the CDR3 DNA reads TGTGCCAGCAGGAATCGAGGACAGCCCCAACATTTT. The V and J genes are TRBV27 and TRBJ1-5, with D possibly being TRBD1 (6 bases). Germline V gene data show CDR1 as MNHEY and CDR2 as SMNVEV (reference sequence). CDR3 length: 12 amino acids.

The rearrangement uses TRBV7-8 and TRBJ2-2, with D maybe TRBD1 (6 bases). This CDR3 is 15 amino acids long. The V end lost 4 bases, the J end lost 3 bases, and 12 bases lay between the germline ends. CDR1 is SGHVS, CDR2 FQNEAQ, per germline. The CDR3, as DNA: TGTGCCAGCAGCTATCAGGACAGATACACCGGGGAGCTGTTTTTT. Residues: CASSYQDRYTGELFF.

Details on this clone: The sample carries other DNA sequences with the same CDR3. This sequence joins TRBV12-3 or TRBV12-4 and TRBJ2-1, with D uncertain. CDR3 size: 13 residues. Trimming shortened V by 5 bases and J by 4 bases, and 9 bases separated the two germline ends. The CDR3 DNA reads as TGTGCCAGCAGTCTCAGGTCGTACAATGAGCAGTTCTTC. It is translated as CASSLRSYNEQFF.

The V and J genes are TRBV2 and TRBJ1-3; D uncertain. This CDR3 has 15 amino acids. V was clipped by 2 bases and J by 0 bases, with 8 bases between them. Germline assignment: CDR1 SNHLY and CDR2 FYNNEI. CDR3 amino acids: CASSELGGSGNTIYF. In DNA, the CDR3 is TGTGCCAGCAGTGAACTAGGTGGCTCTGGAAACACCATATATTTT.

As regards this clone: The same CDR3 can be traced to other DNA sequences in this sample. This chain uses TRBV3-1 (or the pseudogene TRBV3-2) with TRBJ2-7, with D possibly matching TRBD2 (6 bases). Germline V gives CDR1 LGHDT, CDR2 YNNKEL (reference sequence). Between the trimmed V and J ends, which lost 3 bases and 2 bases, there was a span of 11 bases. The CDR3 has 14 amino acids. The CDR3 region is CASSQGGGPYEQYF. As DNA, the CDR3 is TGTGCCAGCAGCCAGGGAGGAGGCCCCTACGAGCAGTACTTC.

The chain employs TRBV6-2 or TRBV6-3 and TRBJ1-3; tentative D call: TRBD1 (6 bases). Per germline, CDR1 MNHEY and CDR2 SVGEGT. The length of the CDR3 is 14 residues. V gave up 7 bases and J gave up 4 bases, with 14 bases separating them. In nucleotides, the CDR3 is TGTGCCAGCAACCCACAGGGTCTCGGAAACACCATATATTTT. Its translation is CASNPQGLGNTIYF.

The J gene is TRBJ2-5, the V gene TRBV27; D is undetermined. V was cut by 3 bases and J by 6 bases, with 23 bases left in between. The CDR3 loop spans 17 amino acids. In germline, CDR1 is MNHEY, CDR2 SMNVEV (reference sequence). CDR3 loop: CASSFLTGPRQAKTQYF. The CDR3, as DNA: TGTGCCAGCAGTTTTTTGACCGGTCCCCGGCAGGCCAAGACCCAGTACTTC.

This clone has a single count. This CDR3 is CASSFWGSDTGELFF. The CDR3 DNA follows: TGTGCCAGCAGTTTTTGGGGTAGCGACACCGGGGAGCTGTTTTTT. The chain combines TRBV28 with TRBJ2-2; D possibly corresponds to TRBD2 (5 bases). Germline CDR1 and CDR2: MDHEN and SYDVKM. Trimming took off 3 bases at V and 3 bases at J, with 11 bases between the two ends. The CDR3 consists of 15 residues.